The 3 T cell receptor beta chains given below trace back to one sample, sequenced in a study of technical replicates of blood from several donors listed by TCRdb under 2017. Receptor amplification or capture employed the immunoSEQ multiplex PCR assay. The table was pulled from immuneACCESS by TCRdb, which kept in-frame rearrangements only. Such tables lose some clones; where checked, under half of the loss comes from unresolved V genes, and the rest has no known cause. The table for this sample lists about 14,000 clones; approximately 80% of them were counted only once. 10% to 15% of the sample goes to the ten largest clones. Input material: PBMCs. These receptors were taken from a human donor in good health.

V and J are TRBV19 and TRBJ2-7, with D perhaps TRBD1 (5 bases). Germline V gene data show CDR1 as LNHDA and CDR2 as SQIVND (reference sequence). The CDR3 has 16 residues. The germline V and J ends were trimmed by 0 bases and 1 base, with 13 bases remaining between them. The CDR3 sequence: CASSIDTAAGSYEQYF. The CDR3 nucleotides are TGTGCCAGTAGTATAGATACCGCGGCAGGGTCCTACGAGCAGTACTTC.

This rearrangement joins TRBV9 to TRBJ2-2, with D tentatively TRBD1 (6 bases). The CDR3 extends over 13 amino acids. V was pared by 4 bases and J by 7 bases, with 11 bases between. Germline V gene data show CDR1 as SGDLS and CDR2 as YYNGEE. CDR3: CASSLRQDGELFF. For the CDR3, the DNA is TGTGCCAGCAGCCTTCGACAGGACGGGGAGCTGTTTTTT.

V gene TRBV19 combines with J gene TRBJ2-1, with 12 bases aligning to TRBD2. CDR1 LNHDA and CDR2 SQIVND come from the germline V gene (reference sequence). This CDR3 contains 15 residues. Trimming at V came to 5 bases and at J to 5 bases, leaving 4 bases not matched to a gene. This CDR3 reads CASSDLAGGDNEQFF. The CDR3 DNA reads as TGTGCCAGTAGTGACCTAGCGGGAGGGGACAATGAGCAGTTCTTC. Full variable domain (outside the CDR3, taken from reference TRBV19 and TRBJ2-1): DGGITQSPKYLFRKEGQNVTLSCEQNLNHDAMYWYRQDPGQGLRLIYYSQIVNDFQKGDIAEGYSVSREKKESFPLTVTSAQKNPTAFYLCASSDLAGGDNEQFFGPGTRLTVL.